The rows below give T cell receptor beta chains drawn from one sample of a study of technical replicates of blood from a few donors. Clones were sequenced by immunoSEQ multiplex PCR, and TCRdb holds only the in-frame ones, with some missing. Of more than 75,000 clones listed, approximately 96% are singletons. The sample taken for sequencing was T cells isolated from PBMCs. These TCRs come from a human donor in good health. CDR3s include the opening cysteine and the closing phenylalanine or tryptophan. Fields, in order: J gene, V gene, CDR3 protein.

J gene: TRBJ2-1; V gene: TRBV11-3; CDR3 protein: CASSSFSYNEQFF
J gene: TRBJ1-1; V gene: TRBV6-5; CDR3 protein: CASSTRPEAEAFF
J gene: TRBJ2-7; V gene: TRBV19; CDR3 protein: CASSLRQGVGEQYF
J gene: TRBJ2-7; V gene: TRBV9; CDR3 protein: CASSPGLAHTYEQYF
J gene: TRBJ2-5; V gene: TRBV28; CDR3 protein: CASSSVSTVQETQYF
J gene: TRBJ2-7; V gene: TRBV6-1; CDR3 protein: CASSGMGQTYEQYF
J gene: TRBJ2-3; V gene: TRBV4-2; CDR3 protein: CASSQDTSGKGDTQYF
J gene: TRBJ1-5; V gene: TRBV27; CDR3 protein: CASSLSWPLGHQPQHF
J gene: TRBJ2-7; V gene: TRBV6-6; CDR3 protein: CAGSLNSGRELYEQYF
J gene: TRBJ2-1; V gene: TRBV27; CDR3 protein: CASSSPHQGAYNEQFF
J gene: TRBJ2-3; V gene: TRBV4-3; CDR3 protein: CASSQERFRTDTQYF
J gene: TRBJ1-2; V gene: TRBV19; CDR3 protein: CASSIAQQVSYGYTF
J gene: TRBJ1-1; V gene: TRBV25-1; CDR3 protein: CASSEAAPLDTEAFF
J gene: TRBJ1-5; V gene: TRBV28; CDR3 protein: CASSTGLPNQPQHF
J gene: TRBJ1-1; V gene: TRBV6-5; CDR3 protein: CATRGGTEAFF
J gene: TRBJ2-7; V gene: TRBV5-1; CDR3 protein: CASSLYRGLAGGSSSSYEQYF
J gene: TRBJ2-7; V gene: TRBV5-1; CDR3 protein: CASSLSRTSGDTYEQYF
J gene: TRBJ2-6; V gene: TRBV14; CDR3 protein: CASSQTSPNVLTF
J gene: TRBJ2-7; V gene: TRBV4-2; CDR3 protein: CASSQGVTGEYEQYF
J gene: TRBJ1-4; V gene: TRBV7-6; CDR3 protein: CASSLAPNRGQLFF
J gene: TRBJ2-7; V gene: TRBV7-9; CDR3 protein: CASSFTGLDYWGSYEQYF
J gene: TRBJ2-7; V gene: TRBV7-9; CDR3 protein: CAINGGGYEQYF
J gene: TRBJ2-7; V gene: TRBV7-8; CDR3 protein: CASSPGTGVYEQYF
J gene: TRBJ2-2; V gene: TRBV2; CDR3 protein: CASSQGYTGELFF
J gene: TRBJ1-5; V gene: TRBV29-1; CDR3 protein: CSVTIPGQPQHF
J gene: TRBJ2-2; V gene: TRBV7-3; CDR3 protein: CASSLTRGPGELFF
J gene: TRBJ2-1; V gene: TRBV7-9; CDR3 protein: CASSLQGSSYNEQFF
J gene: TRBJ2-1; V gene: TRBV23-1; CDR3 protein: CASSQYLAGGWNEQFF